These T cell receptor beta chains were read from a single sample in a study of blood T cell repertoires in COVID-19. Data came from immunoSEQ multiplex PCR; TCRdb stores just in-frame clones and leaves some out. Here the sample spans tens of thousands of clones, 88% being singletons. The source material was peripheral blood. Receptor source: a man aged 55 to 70 with active COVID-19. The CDR3 runs from the conserved cysteine through the conserved F or W. Each record gives: V gene, clone size, CDR3 length, CDR3 protein. For some rows the clone size is stated as once, few or many, or as a class when expanded; others skip it.

TRBV11-2	.	14	CASPGQGAMDEQYF
TRBV5-1	.	13	CASSLSGGNTIYF
TRBV5-8	.	14	CASSLGAVQETQYF
TRBV11-2	.	17	CASSSYAGTGNRNEQFF
TRBV7-3	.	16	CASSSPSQSSYNEQFF
TRBV5-1	.	14	CASSARQGGDTQYF
TRBV6-1	.	12	CASSEAHSSQYF
TRBV5-4	.	11	CASSLHYEQYF
TRBV9	once	14	CASSVGTANTEAFF
TRBV18	.	13	CASSPRRTDTQYF
TRBV4-1	.	16	CASSRPRTVNDYGYTF
TRBV6-2/TRBV6-3	.	16	CASSYSRGQVGQPQHF
TRBV24-1	.	13	CATSDGREETQYF
TRBV19	.	17	CASRGRGQSWTNEKLFF
TRBV4-1	.	16	CASSQVAGPGQETQYF
TRBV7-3	.	15	CASSLTSGSGYEQYF
TRBV5-1	.	16	CASSLVLAGVVDTQYF
TRBV20-1	.	13	CSASVSGSYEQYF
TRBV27	.	14	CASSLRGGNQPQHF
TRBV21-1	.	14	CASSLGQGTNEQFF
TRBV5-1	once	14	CASSWTDSYNEQFF
TRBV4-2	.	14	CASSGIQGYNEQFF
TRBV2	.	11	CASSREGEQFF
TRBV7-2	.	16	CASSLGTFSLDYEQYF
TRBV2	.	14	CASSERGGSYEQYF
TRBV2	.	15	CASSVGLGSNYGYTF
TRBV6-5	.	14	CASSLTGDLNEQFF
TRBV5-1	.	14	CASSGWTSGPEQFF
TRBV9	.	16	CASSTKPSASSYEQYF
TRBV7-8	.	16	CASSLGGQGSYNEQFF
TRBV7-8	.	15	CASSLWTGDNYGYTF
TRBV27	.	14	CASWTGRANQPQHF
TRBV19	.	15	CASSMGHLSSYEQYF
TRBV11-3	.	12	CASEGENTEAFF
TRBV5-1	.	15	CASSFRAGGGETQYF
TRBV16	.	15	CASSQSRAPTYEQYF
TRBV5-1	.	17	CASSFAGSGRSGETQYF
TRBV19	.	12	CASSIGTGTLLF
TRBV15	.	16	CATSVRPSSYNSPLHF
TRBV4-1	.	16	CASSQDRGQVTDTQYF
TRBV6-5	.	15	CASSLAGGSGNTIYF
TRBV4-1	few	15	CASSLRQGHSYEQYF
TRBV6-6	.	15	CASRPPGLEGNEQFF
TRBV7-9	.	15	CASSQPGLAGDEQYF
TRBV27	.	17	CASSPLLTGTERYEQYF
TRBV28	.	14	CASSSGQRPGELFF
TRBV27	.	16	CASSRDTGSYNSPLHF
TRBV11-2	.	15	CASSLRDRSYNEQFF
TRBV5-6	.	15	CASSGPRDYTDTQYF
TRBV3-1/TRBV3-2	.	13	CASSQGRTGELFF
TRBV12-1	once	17	CASSPVPRTREIETQYF
TRBV21-1	.	12	CAIALPRNTIYF
TRBV5-1	.	15	CASSLAGGRDNEQFF